This is a list of T cell receptor beta chains from one sample in a study of shared clonotypes between healthy human individuals. The data were produced by immunoSEQ multiplex PCR, yet TCRdb's version contains in-frame clones alone and is incomplete. This sample has approximately 470,000 clones, with over 75% found just once. Sequenced input: PBMCs. These receptors came from a woman in her forties in good health. Some clones in this sample may be carry-over from other donors' samples. The CDR3 runs from the conserved cysteine through the conserved F or W. The D gene is left open where the match is weak. Only part of the rows carry a size: once, few, many, or a class if the clone is expanded.

J,V,D,size,CDR3,DNA
TRBJ1-1,TRBV20-1,.,many,CSAGDMKAFF,TGCAGTGCTGGGGACATGAAAGCTTTCTTT
TRBJ2-2,TRBV19,TRBD1,.,CASRSDRGENTGELFF,TGTGCCAGTAGGTCCGACAGGGGCGAGAACACCGGGGAGCTGTTTTTT
TRBJ2-2,TRBV30,.,.,CAQTPRGEGGELFF,TGTGCTCAGACCCCCAGGGGCGAGGGCGGGGAGCTGTTTTTT
TRBJ2-7,TRBV28,TRBD1,many,CASSAILDRVPYEQYF,TGTGCCAGCAGTGCTATACTCGACAGGGTTCCCTACGAGCAGTACTTC
TRBJ2-2,TRBV2,TRBD2,.,CASRRGREGGTGELFF,TGTGCCAGCCGTCGGGGGCGGGAGGGAGGCACCGGGGAGCTGTTTTTT
TRBJ2-1,TRBV29-1,.,.,CSEERIGEQFF,TGCAGTGAAGAACGGATCGGCGAGCAGTTCTTC
TRBJ2-7,TRBV7-3,.,once,CASSSFGRVLPYEQYF,TGTGCCAGCAGTTCATTCGGCAGGGTACTACCGTACGAGCAGTACTTC
TRBJ2-5,TRBV9,TRBD1,.,CASAPRTGVETQYF,TGTGCCAGCGCCCCGAGGACAGGGGTTGAGACCCAGTACTTC
TRBJ2-3,TRBV11-2,TRBD1,.,CASSLDRGTDTQYF,TGTGCCAGCAGCTTGGACAGGGGCACAGATACGCAGTATTTT
TRBJ1-1,TRBV27,TRBD1,.,CASSLRGQGAIGTEAFF,TGTGCCAGCAGTTTACGGGGACAGGGGGCCATTGGCACTGAAGCTTTCTTT
TRBJ2-5,TRBV6-1,TRBD2,.,CASSEEGLAWETQYF,TGTGCCAGCAGTGAAGAGGGACTAGCGTGGGAGACCCAGTACTTC
TRBJ2-7,TRBV4-1,TRBD1,.,CASSLGQGVTYEQYF,TGCGCCAGCAGCCTGGGACAGGGCGTAACCTACGAGCAGTACTTC